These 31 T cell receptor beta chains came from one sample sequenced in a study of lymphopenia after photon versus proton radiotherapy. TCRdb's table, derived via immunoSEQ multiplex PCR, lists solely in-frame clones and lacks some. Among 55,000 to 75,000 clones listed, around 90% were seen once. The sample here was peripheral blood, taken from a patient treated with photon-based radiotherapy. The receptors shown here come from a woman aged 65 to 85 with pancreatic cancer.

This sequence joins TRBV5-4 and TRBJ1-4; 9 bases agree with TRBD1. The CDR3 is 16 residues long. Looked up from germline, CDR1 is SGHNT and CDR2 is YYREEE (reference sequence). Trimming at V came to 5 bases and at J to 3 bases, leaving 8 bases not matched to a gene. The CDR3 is CASSDRGAFANEKLFF. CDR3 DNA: TGTGCCAGCAGTGACAGGGGGGCCTTCGCTAATGAAAAACTGTTTTTT.

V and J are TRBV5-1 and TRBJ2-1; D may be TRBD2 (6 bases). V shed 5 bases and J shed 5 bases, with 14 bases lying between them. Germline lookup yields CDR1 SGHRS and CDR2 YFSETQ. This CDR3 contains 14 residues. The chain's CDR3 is CASRSSEGHNEQFF. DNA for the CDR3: TGCGCCAGCAGATCTAGCGAGGGTCACAATGAGCAGTTCTTC. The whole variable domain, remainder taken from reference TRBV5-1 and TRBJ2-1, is KAGVTQTPRYLIKTRGQQVTLSCSPISGHRSVSWYQQTPGQGLQFLFEYFSETQRNKGNFPGRFSGRQFSNSRSEMNVSTLELGDSALYLCASRSSEGHNEQFFGPGTRLTVL.

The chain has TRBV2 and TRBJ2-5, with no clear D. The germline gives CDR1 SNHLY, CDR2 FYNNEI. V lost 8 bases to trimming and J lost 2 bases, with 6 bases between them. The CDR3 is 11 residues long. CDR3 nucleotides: TGTGCCAGCGGCCCACAAGAGACCCAGTACTTC. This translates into CASGPQETQYF.

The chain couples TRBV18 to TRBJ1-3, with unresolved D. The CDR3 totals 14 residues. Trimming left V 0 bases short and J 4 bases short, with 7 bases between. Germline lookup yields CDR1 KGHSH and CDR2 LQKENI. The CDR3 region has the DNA TGTGCCAGCTCACCACCTTTTGTAGGAAACACCATATATTTT. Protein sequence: CASSPPFVGNTIYF.

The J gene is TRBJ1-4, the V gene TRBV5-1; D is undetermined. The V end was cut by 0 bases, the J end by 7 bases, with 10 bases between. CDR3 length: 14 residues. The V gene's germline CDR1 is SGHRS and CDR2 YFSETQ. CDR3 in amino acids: CASSLEGGFEKLFF. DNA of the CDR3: TGCGCCAGCAGCTTGGAGGGTGGATTTGAAAAACTGTTTTTT.

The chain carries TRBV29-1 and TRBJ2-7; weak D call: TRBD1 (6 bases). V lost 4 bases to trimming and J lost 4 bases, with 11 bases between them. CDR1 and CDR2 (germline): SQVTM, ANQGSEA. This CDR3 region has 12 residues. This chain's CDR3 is CSVGQAGYEQYF. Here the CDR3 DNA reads TGCAGCGTTGGACAGGCGGGTTACGAGCAGTACTTC.

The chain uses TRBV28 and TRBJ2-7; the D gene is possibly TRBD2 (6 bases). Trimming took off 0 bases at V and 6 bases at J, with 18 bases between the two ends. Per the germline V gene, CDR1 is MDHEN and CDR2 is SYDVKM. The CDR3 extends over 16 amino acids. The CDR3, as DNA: TGTGCCAGCAGTTTATGGAGCGGGCTCACGGCTGGCGAGCAGTACTTC. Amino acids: CASSLWSGLTAGEQYF.

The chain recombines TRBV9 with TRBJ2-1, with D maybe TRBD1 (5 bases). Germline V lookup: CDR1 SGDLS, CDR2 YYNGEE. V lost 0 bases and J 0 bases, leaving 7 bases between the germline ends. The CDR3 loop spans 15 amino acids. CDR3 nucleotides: TGTGCCAGCAGCGTAGGACAGAGCTCCTACAATGAGCAGTTCTTC. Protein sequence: CASSVGQSSYNEQFF. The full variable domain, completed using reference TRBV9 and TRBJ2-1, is DSGVTQTPKHLITATGQRVTLRCSPRSGDLSVYWYQQSLDQGLQFLIQYYNGEERAKGNILERFSAQQFPDLHSELNLSSLELGDSALYFCASSVGQSSYNEQFFGPGTRLTVL.

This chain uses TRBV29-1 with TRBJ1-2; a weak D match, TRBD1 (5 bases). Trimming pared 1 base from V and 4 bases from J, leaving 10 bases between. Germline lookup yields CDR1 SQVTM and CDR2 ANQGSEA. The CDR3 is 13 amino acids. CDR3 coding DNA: TGCAGCGTTGAAGCCGGGGGGGGCTATGGCTACACCTTC. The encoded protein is CSVEAGGGYGYTF.

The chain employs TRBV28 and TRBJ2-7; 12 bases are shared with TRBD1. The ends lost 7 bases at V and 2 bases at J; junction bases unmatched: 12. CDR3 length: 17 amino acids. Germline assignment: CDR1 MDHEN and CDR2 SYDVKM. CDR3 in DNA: TGTGCCAGCATACAGAAGCGGGGGACAGGGGGCCCCTACGAGCAGTACTTC. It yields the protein CASIQKRGTGGPYEQYF.

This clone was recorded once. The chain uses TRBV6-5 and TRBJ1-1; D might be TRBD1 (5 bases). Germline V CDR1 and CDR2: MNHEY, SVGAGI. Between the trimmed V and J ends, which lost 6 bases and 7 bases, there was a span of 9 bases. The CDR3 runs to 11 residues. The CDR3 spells CASSLGGEAFF. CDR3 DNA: TGTGCCAGCAGCCTCGGGGGTGAAGCTTTCTTT.

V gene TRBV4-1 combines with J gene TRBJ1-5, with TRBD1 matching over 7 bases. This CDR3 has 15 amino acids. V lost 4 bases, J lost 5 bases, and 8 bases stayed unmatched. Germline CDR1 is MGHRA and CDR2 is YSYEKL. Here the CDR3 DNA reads TGCGCCAGCAGCCGATCCGCCCAGGGGGATCAGCCCCAGCATTTT. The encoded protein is CASSRSAQGDQPQHF.

The CDR3 nucleotides read TGTGCCAGCAGTCCCGGAGTTGGTGAGACCCAGTACTTC. Translating gives CASSPGVGETQYF. The rearrangement joins TRBV7-2 to TRBJ2-5, with D unresolved. The CDR3 runs to 13 residues. The germline V gene encodes CDR1 SGHTA and CDR2 FQGNSA. Deletions cut 6 bases from V and 5 bases from J, with 13 bases between.

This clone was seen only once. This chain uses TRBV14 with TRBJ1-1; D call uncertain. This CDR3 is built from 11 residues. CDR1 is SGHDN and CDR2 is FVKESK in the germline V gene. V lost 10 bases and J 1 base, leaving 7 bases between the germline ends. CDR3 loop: CAKEKNTEAFF. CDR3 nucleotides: TGTGCCAAGGAGAAGAACACTGAAGCTTTCTTT.

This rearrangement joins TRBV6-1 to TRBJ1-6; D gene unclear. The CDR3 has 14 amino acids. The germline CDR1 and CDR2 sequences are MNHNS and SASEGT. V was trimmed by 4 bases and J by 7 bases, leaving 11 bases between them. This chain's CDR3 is CASSVAEGNSPLHF. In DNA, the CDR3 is TGTGCCAGCAGTGTTGCAGAAGGGAATTCACCCCTCCACTTT.

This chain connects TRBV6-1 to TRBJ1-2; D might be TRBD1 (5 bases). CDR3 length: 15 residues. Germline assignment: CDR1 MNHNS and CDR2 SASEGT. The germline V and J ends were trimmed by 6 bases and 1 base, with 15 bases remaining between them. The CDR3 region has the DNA TGTGCCAGCAGGGCTCGACAGTCCGTTAACTATGGCTACACCTTC. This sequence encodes CASRARQSVNYGYTF.

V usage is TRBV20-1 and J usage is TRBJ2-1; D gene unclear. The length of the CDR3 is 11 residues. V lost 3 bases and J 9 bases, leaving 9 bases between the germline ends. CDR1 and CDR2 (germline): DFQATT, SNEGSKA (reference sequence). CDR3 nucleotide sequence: TGCAGTGCTAGTCACCCCGGTGAGCAGTTCTTC. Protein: CSASHPGEQFF.

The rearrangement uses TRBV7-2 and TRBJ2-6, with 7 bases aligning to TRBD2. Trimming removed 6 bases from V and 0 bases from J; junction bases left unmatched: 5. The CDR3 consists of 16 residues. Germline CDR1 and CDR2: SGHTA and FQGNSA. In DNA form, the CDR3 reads TGTGCCAGCAGACCCGGGGGGAGCTCTGGGGCCAACGTCCTGACTTTC. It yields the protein CASRPGGSSGANVLTF.

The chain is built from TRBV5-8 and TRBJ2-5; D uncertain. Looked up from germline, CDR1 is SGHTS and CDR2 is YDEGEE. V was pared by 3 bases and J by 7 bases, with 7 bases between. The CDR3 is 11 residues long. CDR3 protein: CASSSSGTQYF. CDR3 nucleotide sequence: TGTGCCAGCAGCTCGTCCGGGACCCAGTACTTC. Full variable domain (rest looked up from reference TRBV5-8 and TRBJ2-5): EAGVTQSPTHLIKTRGQQATLRCSPISGHTSVYWYQQALGLGLQFLLWYDEGEERNRGNFPPRFSGRQFPNYSSELNVNALELEDSALYLCASSSSGTQYFGPGTRLLVL.

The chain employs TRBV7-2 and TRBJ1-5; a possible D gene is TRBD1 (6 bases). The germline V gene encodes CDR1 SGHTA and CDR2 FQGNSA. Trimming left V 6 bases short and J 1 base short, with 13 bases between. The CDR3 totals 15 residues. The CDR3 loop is CASSQTGISNQPQHF. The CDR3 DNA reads TGTGCCAGCAGTCAAACAGGGATAAGCAATCAGCCCCAGCATTTT.

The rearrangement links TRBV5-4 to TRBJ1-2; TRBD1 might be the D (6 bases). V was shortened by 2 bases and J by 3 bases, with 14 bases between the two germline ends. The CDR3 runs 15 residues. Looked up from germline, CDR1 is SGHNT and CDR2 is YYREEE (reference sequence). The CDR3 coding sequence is TGTGCCAGCAGCTTATCAGGGGCCGGAGACTATGGCTACACCTTC. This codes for CASSLSGAGDYGYTF.

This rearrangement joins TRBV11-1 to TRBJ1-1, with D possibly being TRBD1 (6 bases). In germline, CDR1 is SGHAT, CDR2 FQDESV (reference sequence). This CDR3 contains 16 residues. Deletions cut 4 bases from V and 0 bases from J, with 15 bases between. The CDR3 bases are TGTGCCAGCAGCTCCAGGGGAGGGAAGGTGAACACTGAAGCTTTCTTT. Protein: CASSSRGGKVNTEAFF. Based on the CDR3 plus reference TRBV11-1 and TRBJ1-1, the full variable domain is EAEVAQSPRYKITEKSQAVAFWCDPISGHATLYWYRQILGQGPELLVQFQDESVVDDSQLPKDRFSAERLKGVDSTLKIQPAELGDSAMYLCASSSRGGKVNTEAFFGQGTRLTVV.

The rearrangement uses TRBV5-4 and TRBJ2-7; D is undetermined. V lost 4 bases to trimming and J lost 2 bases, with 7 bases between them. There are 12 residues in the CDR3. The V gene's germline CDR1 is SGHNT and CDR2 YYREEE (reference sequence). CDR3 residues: CASSLGTYEQYF. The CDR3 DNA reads TGTGCCAGCAGCCTGGGTACCTACGAGCAGTACTTC.

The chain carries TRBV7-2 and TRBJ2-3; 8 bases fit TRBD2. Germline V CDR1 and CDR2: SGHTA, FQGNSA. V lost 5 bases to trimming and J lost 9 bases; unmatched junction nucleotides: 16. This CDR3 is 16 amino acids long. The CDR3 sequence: CASSPGGAGGRLTQYF. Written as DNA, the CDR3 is TGTGCCAGCAGCCCTGGAGGGGCGGGGGGCCGGTTGACGCAGTATTTT.

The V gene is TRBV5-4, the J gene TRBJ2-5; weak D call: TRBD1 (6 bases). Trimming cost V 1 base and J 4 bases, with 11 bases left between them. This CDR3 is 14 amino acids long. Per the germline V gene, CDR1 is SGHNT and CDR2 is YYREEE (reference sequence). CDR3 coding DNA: TGTGCCAGCAGCTTGTTTACCAGGGGAGAGACCCAGTACTTC. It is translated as CASSLFTRGETQYF.

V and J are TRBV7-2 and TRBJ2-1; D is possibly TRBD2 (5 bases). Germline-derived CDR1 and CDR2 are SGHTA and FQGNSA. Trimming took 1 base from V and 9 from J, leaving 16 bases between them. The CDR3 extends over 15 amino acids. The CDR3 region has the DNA TGTGCCAGCAGCTTAGAACCAGCCGGGAAACGTGAGCAGTTCTTC. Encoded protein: CASSLEPAGKREQFF.

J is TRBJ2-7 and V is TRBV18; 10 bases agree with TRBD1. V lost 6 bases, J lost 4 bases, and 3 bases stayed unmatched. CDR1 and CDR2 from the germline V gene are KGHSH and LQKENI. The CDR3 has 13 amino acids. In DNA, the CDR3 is TGTGCCAGCTCCTCGGGACAGGGGTACGAGCAGTACTTC. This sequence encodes CASSSGQGYEQYF. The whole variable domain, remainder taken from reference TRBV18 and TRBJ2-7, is NAGVMQNPRHLVRRRGQEARLRCSPMKGHSHVYWYRQLPEEGLKFMVYLQKENIIDESGMPKERFSAEFPKEGPSILRIQQVVRGDSAAYFCASSSGQGYEQYFGPGTRLTVT.

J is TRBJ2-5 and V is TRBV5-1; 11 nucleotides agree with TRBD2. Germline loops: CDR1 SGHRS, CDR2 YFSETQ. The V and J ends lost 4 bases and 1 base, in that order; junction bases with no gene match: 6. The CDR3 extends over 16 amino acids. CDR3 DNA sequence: TGCGCCAGCAGCACCCCGGGACTAGCGGTCCAAGAGACCCAGTACTTC. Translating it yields CASSTPGLAVQETQYF.

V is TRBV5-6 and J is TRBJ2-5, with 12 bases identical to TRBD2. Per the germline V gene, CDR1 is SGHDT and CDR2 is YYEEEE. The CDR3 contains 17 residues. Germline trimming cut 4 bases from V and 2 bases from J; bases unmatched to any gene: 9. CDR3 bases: TGTGCCAGCAGCCTTCTTCTCGGACTAGCGGGACAAGAGACCCAGTACTTC. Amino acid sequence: CASSLLLGLAGQETQYF.

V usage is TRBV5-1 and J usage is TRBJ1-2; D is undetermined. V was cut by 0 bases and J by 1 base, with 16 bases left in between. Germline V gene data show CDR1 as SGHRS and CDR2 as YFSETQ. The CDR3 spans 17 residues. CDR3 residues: CASSLASGYRNNYGYTF. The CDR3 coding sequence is TGCGCCAGCAGCTTGGCCTCGGGGTATCGGAATAACTATGGCTACACCTTC.

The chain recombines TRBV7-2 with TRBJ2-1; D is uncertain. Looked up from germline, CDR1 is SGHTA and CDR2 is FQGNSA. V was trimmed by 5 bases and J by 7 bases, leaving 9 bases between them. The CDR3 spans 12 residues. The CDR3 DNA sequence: TGTGCCAGCAGCCTTATCCGAAATGAGCAGTTCTTC. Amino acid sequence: CASSLIRNEQFF. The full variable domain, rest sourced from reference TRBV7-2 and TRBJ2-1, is GAGVSQSPSNKVTEKGKDVELRCDPISGHTALYWYRQSLGQGLEFLIYFQGNSAPDKSGLPSDRFSAERTGGSVSTLTIQRTQQEDSAVYLCASSLIRNEQFFGPGTRLTVL.